The 13 T cell receptor beta chains given below trace back to one sample, sequenced in a study of blood T cell repertoires in COVID-19. Clones were read by immunoSEQ multiplex PCR, and TCRdb kept only the in-frame ones, dropping some. The sample contains about 150,000 clones, roughly 84% of which appear only once. Sequencing was carried out using peripheral blood. The origin of the receptors is a man aged 50 to 59 with active or convalescent COVID-19.

V gene TRBV9 combines with J gene TRBJ1-6; D is possibly TRBD1 (5 bases). The germline V and J ends were trimmed by 4 bases and 7 bases, with 18 bases remaining between them. The length of the CDR3 is 16 residues. CDR1 is SGDLS and CDR2 is YYNGEE in the germline V gene. The CDR3, as DNA: TGTGCCAGCAGCCGCAGCGGGGCTGTGAGCAATTCACCCCTCCACTTT. It is translated as CASSRSGAVSNSPLHF. Based on the CDR3 plus reference TRBV9 and TRBJ1-6, the full variable domain is DSGVTQTPKHLITATGQRVTLRCSPRSGDLSVYWYQQSLDQGLQFLIQYYNGEERAKGNILERFSAQQFPDLHSELNLSSLELGDSALYFCASSRSGAVSNSPLHFGNGTRLTVT.

The chain has TRBV4-3 and TRBJ2-2; 8 bases match TRBD2. The germline CDR1 and CDR2 sequences are LGHNA and YSLEER. The length of the CDR3 is 16 residues. The ends lost 0 bases at V and 7 bases at J; junction bases unmatched: 7. CDR3 amino acids: CASSQEPGRGSGELFF. DNA of the CDR3: TGCGCCAGCAGCCAAGAACCCGGGAGGGGTAGCGGGGAGCTGTTTTTT.

This chain uses TRBV7-3 with TRBJ2-5, with D possibly TRBD2 on 6 matching bases. CDR3 length equals 15 residues. CDR1 is SGHTA, CDR2 FQGTGA, per germline. V lost 4 bases and J 5 bases, leaving 17 bases between the germline ends. The CDR3 nucleotides are TGTGCCAGCAGCTCCCAATCCGGGGGAATCGAGACCCAGTACTTC. Amino acid sequence: CASSSQSGGIETQYF.

This clone was seen many times. The chain links TRBV20-1 to TRBJ2-3; 11 nucleotides match TRBD2. Germline trimming cut 3 bases from V and 0 bases from J; bases unmatched to any gene: 11. From germline, CDR1 is DFQATT and CDR2 SNEGSKA (reference sequence). This CDR3 contains 18 residues. The CDR3 DNA reads as TGCAGTGCTAGTAGTCTAGCGGGGGGCCACTCTAGCACAGATACGCAGTATTTT. It encodes CSASSLAGGHSSTDTQYF.

This clone has only one observation. V is TRBV23-1 and J is TRBJ1-6; TRBD1 might be the D (5 bases). TRBV23-1 is flagged as an ORF with uncertain function. This CDR3 has 18 residues. V dropped 2 bases and J dropped 8 bases, with 22 bases sitting between them. CDR3 amino acids: CASSQISRGLQCHSPLHF. DNA for the CDR3: TGCGCCAGCAGTCAAATTTCGCGGGGCCTCCAATGCCATTCACCCCTCCACTTT.

The chain uses TRBV5-1 and TRBJ2-7, with 7 bases aligning to TRBD1. After removal of 4 bases from V and 6 bases from J, the junction contained 1 base not matched to a gene. CDR1 and CDR2 from the germline V gene are SGHRS and YFSETQ. The CDR3 has 11 residues. CDR3 loop: CASSQGVEQYF. In nucleotides, the CDR3 is TGCGCCAGCAGCCAGGGGGTCGAGCAGTACTTC. Complete variable domain (other parts from reference TRBV5-1 and TRBJ2-7): KAGVTQTPRYLIKTRGQQVTLSCSPISGHRSVSWYQQTPGQGLQFLFEYFSETQRNKGNFPGRFSGRQFSNSRSEMNVSTLELGDSALYLCASSQGVEQYFGPGTRLTVT.

The genes are TRBV2 and TRBJ1-2, with D unclear. Looked up from germline, CDR1 is SNHLY and CDR2 is FYNNEI. There are 12 residues in the CDR3. Trimming took 7 bases from V and 7 from J, leaving 13 bases between them. CDR3 residues: CASITEGFGYTF. The CDR3 coding sequence is TGTGCCAGCATCACGGAGGGATTTGGCTACACCTTC.

V usage is TRBV27 and J usage is TRBJ1-1, with D uncertain. There are 15 residues in the CDR3. The germline CDR1 and CDR2 sequences are MNHEY and SMNVEV (reference sequence). Trimming cost V 5 bases and J 7 bases, with 20 bases left between them. CDR3 protein: CASSPTYLIEFEAFF. The CDR3, as DNA: TGTGCCAGCAGTCCCACGTATCTAATCGAGTTTGAAGCTTTCTTT.

The chain employs TRBV28 and TRBJ1-5, with 9 bases fitting TRBD1. With V trimmed by 6 bases and J by 6 bases, 6 bases remained unmatched. CDR3 length: 14 residues. The germline CDR1 and CDR2 sequences are MDHEN and SYDVKM. The CDR3 DNA sequence: TGTGCCAGCAGGGAGACAGGGGGTAGTCAGCCCCAGCATTTT. Translating gives CASRETGGSQPQHF.

This sequence joins TRBV19 and TRBJ1-1; 7 bases map to TRBD1. J gave up 0 bases and V 4 bases, and 5 bases lay outside the gene matches. This CDR3 has 15 residues. Per the germline V gene, CDR1 is LNHDA and CDR2 is SQIVND (reference sequence). The CDR3: CASSTKQGLNTEAFF. CDR3 in DNA: TGTGCCAGTAGTACCAAACAGGGGTTGAACACTGAAGCTTTCTTT.

The rearrangement uses TRBV11-2 and TRBJ2-3, with TRBD2 matching over 7 bases. Trimming removed 10 bases from V and 8 bases from J; junction bases left unmatched: 12. CDR1 is SGHAT, CDR2 FQNNGV, per germline. This CDR3 region has 13 residues. In DNA form, the CDR3 reads TGTGCCACCAAGCTTTTGGGGGGGGTTACGCAGTATTTT. Amino acids: CATKLLGGVTQYF.

This chain uses TRBV25-1 with TRBJ2-1, with 10 bases matching TRBD2. The germline V gene has CDR1 MGHDK and CDR2 SYGVNS. The CDR3 totals 16 residues. With 3 bases clipped from V and 9 bases from J, the junction kept 11 bases outside the gene matches. CDR3 in DNA: TGTGCCAGCAGTGATCCAAGCGGGAGGGCTTGGGGTGAGCAGTTCTTC. It specifies CASSDPSGRAWGEQFF.

V usage is TRBV9 and J usage is TRBJ2-7; 10 bases line up with TRBD1. The CDR3 has 15 amino acids. Unmatched junction bases numbered 5, after V lost 3 bases and J lost 2 bases. CDR1 and CDR2 from the germline V gene are SGDLS and YYNGEE. DNA for the CDR3: TGTGCCAGCAGCGCCCGGGACAGGGGTACCTACGAGCAGTACTTC. Amino acids: CASSARDRGTYEQYF.